This entry concerns a single T cell receptor (beta chain). Per the study methods: From reference gene primer amplification, estimates of nucleated cell counts were derived. Only in-frame clones appear in the TCRdb table, and some are missing; sequencing was by immunoSEQ multiplex PCR. From that table come the V and J calls and clone size; the DNA was used to work out D and trimming. The sample yields some 100,000 clones, roughly 84% seen once. Germline V gene sequence: CDR1 ENHRY, CDR2 SYGVKD. After removal of 4 bases from V and 0 bases from J, the junction contained 7 bases not matched to a gene. The CDR3 is 19 amino acids. This sample is part of a study of blood T cell repertoires in COVID-19. For the study at large: The samples span acute and convalescent COVID-19 from the United States, Italy and Spain. T cells, B-cell-depleted T cells, or PBMCs provided the cDNA or gDNA that served as material.

The TCR comes from a woman in her fifties or sixties with acute or convalescent COVID-19. Sequences were obtained from peripheral blood. V and J are TRBV10-3 and TRBJ2-1; the match to TRBD2 covers 15 bases. This CDR3 reads CAISGDGTSGGSSYNEQFF. CDR3 nucleotide sequence: TGTGCCATCAGTGGTGACGGGACTAGCGGGGGGAGCTCCTACAATGAGCAGTTCTTC.